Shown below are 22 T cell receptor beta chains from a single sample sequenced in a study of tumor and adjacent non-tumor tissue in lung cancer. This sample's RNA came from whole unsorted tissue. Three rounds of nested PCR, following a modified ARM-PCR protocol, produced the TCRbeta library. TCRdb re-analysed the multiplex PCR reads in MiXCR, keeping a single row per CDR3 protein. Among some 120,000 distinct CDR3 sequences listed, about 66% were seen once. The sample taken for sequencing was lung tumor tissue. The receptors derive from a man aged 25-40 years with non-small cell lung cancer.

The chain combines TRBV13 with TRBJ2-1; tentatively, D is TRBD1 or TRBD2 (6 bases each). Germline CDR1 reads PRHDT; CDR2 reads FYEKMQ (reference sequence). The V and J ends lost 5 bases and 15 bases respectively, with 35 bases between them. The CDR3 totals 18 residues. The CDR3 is CASSLNRESGAFYNDRFF. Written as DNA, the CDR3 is TGTGCCAGCAGCCTCAATAGGGAGTCGGGGGCCTTTTACAATGATCGGTTCTTC.

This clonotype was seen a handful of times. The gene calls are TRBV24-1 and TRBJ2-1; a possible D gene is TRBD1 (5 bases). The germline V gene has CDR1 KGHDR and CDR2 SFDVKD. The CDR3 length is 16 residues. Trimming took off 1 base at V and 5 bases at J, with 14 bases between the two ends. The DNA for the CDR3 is TGTGCCACCAGTGATTTTTGGGCAGGGTACCACAATGAGCAGTTCTTC. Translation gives CATSDFWAGYHNEQFF.

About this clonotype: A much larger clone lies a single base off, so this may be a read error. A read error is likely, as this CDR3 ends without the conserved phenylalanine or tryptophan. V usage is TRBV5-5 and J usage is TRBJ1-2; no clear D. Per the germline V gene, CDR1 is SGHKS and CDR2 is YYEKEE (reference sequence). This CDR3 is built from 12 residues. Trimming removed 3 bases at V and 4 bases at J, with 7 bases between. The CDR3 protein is CASSSPGYGYTL. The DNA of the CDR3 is TGTGCCAGCAGCTCCCCGGGCTATGGCTACACCTTA.

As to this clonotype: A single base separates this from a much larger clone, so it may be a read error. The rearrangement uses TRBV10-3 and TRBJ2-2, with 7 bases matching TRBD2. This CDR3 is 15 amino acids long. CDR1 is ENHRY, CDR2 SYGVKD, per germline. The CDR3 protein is CAITSGESYTRELFF. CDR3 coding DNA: TGTGCCATCACCAGCGGGGAGTCGTACACCAGGGAGCTGTTTTTT.

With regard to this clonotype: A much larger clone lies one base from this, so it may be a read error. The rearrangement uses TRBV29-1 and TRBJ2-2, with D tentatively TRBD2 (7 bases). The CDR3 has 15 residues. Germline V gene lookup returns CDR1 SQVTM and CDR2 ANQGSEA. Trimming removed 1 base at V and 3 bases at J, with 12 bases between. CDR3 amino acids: CSVEGGGTYTGELFF. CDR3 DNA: TGCAGCGTTGAAGGGGGGGGGACATACACCGGGGAGCTGTTTTTT.

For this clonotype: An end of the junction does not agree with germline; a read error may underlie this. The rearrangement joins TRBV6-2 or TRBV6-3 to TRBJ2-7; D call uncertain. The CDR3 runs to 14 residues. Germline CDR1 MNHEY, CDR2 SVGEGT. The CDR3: CASSYDINSYKQYF. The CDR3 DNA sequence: TGTGCCAGCAGTTACGACATCAATTCCTACAAGCAGTACTTC.

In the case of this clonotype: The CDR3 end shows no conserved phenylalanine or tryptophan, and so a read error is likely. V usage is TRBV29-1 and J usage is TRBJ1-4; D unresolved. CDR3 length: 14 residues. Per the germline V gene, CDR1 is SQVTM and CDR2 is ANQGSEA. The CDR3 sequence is CSVSQDLRNERLFL. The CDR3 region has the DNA TGCAGCGTATCTCAGGACCTAAGAAATGAAAGACTGTTTCTT.

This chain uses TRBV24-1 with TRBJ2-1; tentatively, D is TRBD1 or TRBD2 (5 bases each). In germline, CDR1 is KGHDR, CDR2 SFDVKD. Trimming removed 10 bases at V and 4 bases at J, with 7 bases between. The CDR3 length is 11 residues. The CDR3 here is CATGRYNEQFF. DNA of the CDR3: TGTGCCACGGGACGGTACAATGAGCAGTTCTTC.

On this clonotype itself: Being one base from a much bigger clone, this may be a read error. CDR3: CASRLVAGAFEAFF. CDR3 DNA: TGTGCCAGCCGATTGGTGGCAGGGGCGTTCGAAGCTTTCTTT. The rearrangement links TRBV6-1 to TRBJ1-1; D possibly corresponds to TRBD1 (6 bases). CDR1 is MNHNS, CDR2 SASEGT, per germline. The V gene lost 8 bases and the J gene lost 8 bases, with 21 bases spanning the gap. CDR3 length: 14 amino acids.

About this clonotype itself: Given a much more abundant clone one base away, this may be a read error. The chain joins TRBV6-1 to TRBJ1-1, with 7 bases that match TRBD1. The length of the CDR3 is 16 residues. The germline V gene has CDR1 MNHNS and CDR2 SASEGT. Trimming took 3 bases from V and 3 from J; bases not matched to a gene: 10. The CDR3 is CASSEETGRIDTEAFF. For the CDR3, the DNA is TGTGCCAGCAGTGAGGAGACAGGGAGAATAGACACTGAAGCTTTCTTT.

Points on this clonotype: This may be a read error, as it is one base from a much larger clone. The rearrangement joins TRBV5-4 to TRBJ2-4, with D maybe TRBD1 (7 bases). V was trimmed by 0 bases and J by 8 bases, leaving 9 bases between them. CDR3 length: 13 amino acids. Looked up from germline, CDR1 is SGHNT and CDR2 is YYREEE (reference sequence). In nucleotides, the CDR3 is TGTGCCAGCAGCTTGGCAGGGGGGTACATTCAGTACTTC. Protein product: CASSLAGGYIQYF.

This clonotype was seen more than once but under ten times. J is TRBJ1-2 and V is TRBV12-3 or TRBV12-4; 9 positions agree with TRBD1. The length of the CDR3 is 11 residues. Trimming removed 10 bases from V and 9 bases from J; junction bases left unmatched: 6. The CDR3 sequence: CATTTGGSYTF. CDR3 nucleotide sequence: TGTGCCACTACTACAGGGGGCAGCTACACCTTC.

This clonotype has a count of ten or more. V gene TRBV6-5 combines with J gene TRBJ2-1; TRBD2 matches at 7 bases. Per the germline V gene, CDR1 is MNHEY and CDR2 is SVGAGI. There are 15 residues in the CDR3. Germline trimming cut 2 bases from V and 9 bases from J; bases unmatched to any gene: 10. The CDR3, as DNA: TGTGCCAGCAGTTACGGCGGCGTGAGGGAGGGTGAGCAGTTCTTC. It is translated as CASSYGGVREGEQFF.

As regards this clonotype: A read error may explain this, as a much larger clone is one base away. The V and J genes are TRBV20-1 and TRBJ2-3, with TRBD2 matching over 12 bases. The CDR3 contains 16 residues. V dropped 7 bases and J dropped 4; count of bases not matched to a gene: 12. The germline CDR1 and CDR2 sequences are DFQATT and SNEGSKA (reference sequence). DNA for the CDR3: TGCAGTGAGGACTGGGGGCTAGCGGGGGGGGCAGATACGCAGTATTTT. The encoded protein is CSEDWGLAGGADTQYF.

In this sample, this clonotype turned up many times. The CDR3 DNA reads TGCAGTGCTAAAAGACGGAACACTGAAGCTTTCTTT. Translating it yields CSAKRRNTEAFF. The V call is TRBV20-1, the J call TRBJ1-1, with D uncertain. The V and J ends lost 4 bases and 1 base respectively, with 7 bases between them. The germline V gene has CDR1 DFQATT and CDR2 SNEGSKA (reference sequence). The CDR3 is made up of 12 amino acids.

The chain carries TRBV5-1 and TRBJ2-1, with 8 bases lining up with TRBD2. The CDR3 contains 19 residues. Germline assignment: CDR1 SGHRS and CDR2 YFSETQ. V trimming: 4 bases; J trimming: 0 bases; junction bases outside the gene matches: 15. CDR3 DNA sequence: TGCGCCAGCAGCCTAGGACAAGCGGGAGCGGGGGCCTCCTACAATGAGCAGTTCTTC. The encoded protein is CASSLGQAGAGASYNEQFF.

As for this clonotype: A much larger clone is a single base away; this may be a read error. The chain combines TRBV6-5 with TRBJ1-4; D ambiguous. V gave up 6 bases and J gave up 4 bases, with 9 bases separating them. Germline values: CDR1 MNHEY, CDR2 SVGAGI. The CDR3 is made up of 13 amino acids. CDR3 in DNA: TGTGCCAGCAGATCCAATTATAATGAAAAACTGTTTTTT. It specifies CASRSNYNEKLFF.

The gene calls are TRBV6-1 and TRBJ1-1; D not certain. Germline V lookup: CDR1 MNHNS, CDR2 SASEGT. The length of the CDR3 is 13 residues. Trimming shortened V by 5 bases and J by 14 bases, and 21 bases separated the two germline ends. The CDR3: CASSRTANTEEFF. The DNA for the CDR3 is TGTGCCAGCAGTCGGACCGCGAACACTGAAGAGTTCTTT.

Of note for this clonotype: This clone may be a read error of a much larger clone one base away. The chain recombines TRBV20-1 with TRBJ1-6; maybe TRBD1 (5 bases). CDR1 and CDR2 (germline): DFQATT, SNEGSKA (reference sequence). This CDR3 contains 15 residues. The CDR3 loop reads CSATRGRGRNSRLHF. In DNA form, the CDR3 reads TGCAGTGCTACCCGGGGAAGGGGACGGAATTCACGCCTCCACTTT.

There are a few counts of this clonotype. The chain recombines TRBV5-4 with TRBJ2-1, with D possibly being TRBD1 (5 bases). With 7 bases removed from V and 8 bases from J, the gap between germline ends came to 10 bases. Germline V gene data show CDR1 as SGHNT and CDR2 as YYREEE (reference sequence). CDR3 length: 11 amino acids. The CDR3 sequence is CASVTVDEQFF. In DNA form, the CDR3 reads TGTGCCAGCGTGACAGTAGATGAGCAGTTCTTC.

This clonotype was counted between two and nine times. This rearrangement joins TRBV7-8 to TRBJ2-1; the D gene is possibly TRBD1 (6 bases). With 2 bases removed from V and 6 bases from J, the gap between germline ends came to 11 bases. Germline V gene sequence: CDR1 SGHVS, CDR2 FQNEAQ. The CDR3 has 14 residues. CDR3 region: CASSLIQGGNEQFF. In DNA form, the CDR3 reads TGTGCCAGCAGCTTAATTCAAGGGGGCAATGAGCAGTTCTTC. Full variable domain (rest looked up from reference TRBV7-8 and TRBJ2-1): GAGVSQSPRYKVAKRGQDVALRCDPISGHVSLFWYQQALGQGPEFLTYFQNEAQLDKSGLPSDRFFAERPEGSVSTLKIQRTQQEDSAVYLCASSLIQGGNEQFFGPGTRLTVL.

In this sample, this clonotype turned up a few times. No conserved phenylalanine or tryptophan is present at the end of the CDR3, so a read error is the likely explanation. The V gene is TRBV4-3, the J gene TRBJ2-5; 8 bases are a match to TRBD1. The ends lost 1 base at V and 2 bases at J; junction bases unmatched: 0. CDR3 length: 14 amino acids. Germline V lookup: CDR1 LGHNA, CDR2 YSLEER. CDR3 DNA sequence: TGCGCCAGCAGCCAAGGGACAGGGCAAGAGACCCAGTACCTC. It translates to CASSQGTGQETQYL.